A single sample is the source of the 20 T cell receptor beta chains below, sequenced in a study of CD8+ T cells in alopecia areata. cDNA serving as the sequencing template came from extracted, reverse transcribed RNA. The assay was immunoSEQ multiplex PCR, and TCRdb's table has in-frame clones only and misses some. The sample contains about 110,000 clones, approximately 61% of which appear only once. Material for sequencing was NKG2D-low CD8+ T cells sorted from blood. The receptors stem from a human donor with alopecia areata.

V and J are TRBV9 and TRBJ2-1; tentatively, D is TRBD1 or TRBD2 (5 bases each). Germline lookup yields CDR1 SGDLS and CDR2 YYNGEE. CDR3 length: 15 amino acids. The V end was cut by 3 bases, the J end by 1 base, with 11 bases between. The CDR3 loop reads CASSAGWGSYNEQFF. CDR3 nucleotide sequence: TGTGCCAGCAGCGCCGGGTGGGGGTCCTACAATGAGCAGTTCTTC. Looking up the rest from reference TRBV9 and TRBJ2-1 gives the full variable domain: DSGVTQTPKHLITATGQRVTLRCSPRSGDLSVYWYQQSLDQGLQFLIQYYNGEERAKGNILERFSAQQFPDLHSELNLSSLELGDSALYFCASSAGWGSYNEQFFGPGTRLTVL.

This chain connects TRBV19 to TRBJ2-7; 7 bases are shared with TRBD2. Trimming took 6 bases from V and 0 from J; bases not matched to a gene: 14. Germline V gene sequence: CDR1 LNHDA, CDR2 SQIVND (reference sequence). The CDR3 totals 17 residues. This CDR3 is CASSSSALASSSYEQYF. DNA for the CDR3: TGTGCCAGTAGCTCCTCCGCACTAGCGTCGAGCTCCTACGAGCAGTACTTC.

This chain's CDR3 is CASRDRARQPQHF. CDR3 bases: TGTGCCAGCAGGGACAGGGCTCGGCAGCCCCAGCATTTT. The chain employs TRBV13 and TRBJ1-5, with 8 nucleotides matching TRBD1. The CDR3 is made up of 13 amino acids. Trimming took 6 bases from V and 7 from J; bases not matched to a gene: 5. Germline V gene lookup returns CDR1 PRHDT and CDR2 FYEKMQ (reference sequence).

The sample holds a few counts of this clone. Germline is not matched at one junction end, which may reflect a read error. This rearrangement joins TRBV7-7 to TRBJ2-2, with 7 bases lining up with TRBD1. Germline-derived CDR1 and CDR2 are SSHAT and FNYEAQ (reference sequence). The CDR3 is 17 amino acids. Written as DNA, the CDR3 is TGTGCTAGCAGCCCCACGGTGAAACAGGGGACCACCGGGGAGCTGTTTTTT. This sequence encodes CASSPTVKQGTTGELFF.

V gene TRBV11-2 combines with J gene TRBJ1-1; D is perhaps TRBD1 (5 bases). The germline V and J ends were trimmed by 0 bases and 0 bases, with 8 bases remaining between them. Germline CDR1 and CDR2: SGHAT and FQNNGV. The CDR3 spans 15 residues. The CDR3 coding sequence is TGTGCCAGCAGCTTAGATATGACAGTGAACACTGAAGCTTTCTTT. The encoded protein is CASSLDMTVNTEAFF.

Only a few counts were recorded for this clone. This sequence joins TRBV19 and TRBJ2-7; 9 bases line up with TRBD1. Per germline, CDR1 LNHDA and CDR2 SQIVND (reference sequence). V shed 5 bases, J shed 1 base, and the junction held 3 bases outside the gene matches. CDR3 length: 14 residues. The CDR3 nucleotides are TGTGCCAGTAGTGCGGGGACAGGGTCCTACGAGCAGTACTTC. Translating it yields CASSAGTGSYEQYF.

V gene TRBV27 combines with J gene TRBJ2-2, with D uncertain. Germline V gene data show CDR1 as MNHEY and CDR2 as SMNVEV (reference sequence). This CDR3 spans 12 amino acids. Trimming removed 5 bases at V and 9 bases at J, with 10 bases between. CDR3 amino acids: CASSAGSRELFF. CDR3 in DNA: TGTGCCAGCAGTGCTGGTTCCAGGGAGCTGTTTTTT.

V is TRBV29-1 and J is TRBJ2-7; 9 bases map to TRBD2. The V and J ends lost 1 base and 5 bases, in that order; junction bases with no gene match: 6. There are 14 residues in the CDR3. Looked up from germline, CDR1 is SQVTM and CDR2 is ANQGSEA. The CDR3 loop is CSVEVAGEADEQYF. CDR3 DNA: TGCAGCGTTGAAGTAGCGGGAGAGGCAGACGAGCAGTACTTC.

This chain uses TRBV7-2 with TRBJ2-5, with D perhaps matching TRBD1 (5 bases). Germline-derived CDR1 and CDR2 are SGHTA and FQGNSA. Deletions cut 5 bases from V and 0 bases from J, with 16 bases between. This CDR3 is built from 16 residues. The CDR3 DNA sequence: TGTGCCAGCAGCAATCTCAAGGGGATAGACCAAGAGACCCAGTACTTC. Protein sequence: CASSNLKGIDQETQYF.

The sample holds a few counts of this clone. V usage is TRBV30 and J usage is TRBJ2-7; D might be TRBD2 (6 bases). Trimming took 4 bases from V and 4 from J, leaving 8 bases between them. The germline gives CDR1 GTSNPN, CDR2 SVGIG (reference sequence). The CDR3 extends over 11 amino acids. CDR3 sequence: CAWTGGYEQYF. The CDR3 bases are TGTGCCTGGACTGGGGGGTACGAGCAGTACTTC.

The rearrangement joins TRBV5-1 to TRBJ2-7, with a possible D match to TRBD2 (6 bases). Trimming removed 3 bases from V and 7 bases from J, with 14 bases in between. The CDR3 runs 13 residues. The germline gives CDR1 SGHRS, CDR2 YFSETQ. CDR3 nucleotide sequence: TGCGCCAGCAGCTCGGCAGGGAGGATAGAGCAGTACTTC. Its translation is CASSSAGRIEQYF.

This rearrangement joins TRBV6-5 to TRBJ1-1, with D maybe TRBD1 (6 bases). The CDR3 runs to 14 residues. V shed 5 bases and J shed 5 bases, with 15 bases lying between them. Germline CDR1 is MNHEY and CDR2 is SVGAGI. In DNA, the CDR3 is TGTGCCAGCAGTGCCCGATCAGGGGAAACTGAAGCTTTCTTT. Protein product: CASSARSGETEAFF.

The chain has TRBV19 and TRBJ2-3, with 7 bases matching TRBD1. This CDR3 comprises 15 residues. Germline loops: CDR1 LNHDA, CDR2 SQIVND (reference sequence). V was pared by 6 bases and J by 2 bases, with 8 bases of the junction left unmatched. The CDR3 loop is CASSRDRTYTDTQYF. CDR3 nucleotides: TGTGCCAGTAGCCGGGACAGAACATACACAGATACGCAGTATTTT.

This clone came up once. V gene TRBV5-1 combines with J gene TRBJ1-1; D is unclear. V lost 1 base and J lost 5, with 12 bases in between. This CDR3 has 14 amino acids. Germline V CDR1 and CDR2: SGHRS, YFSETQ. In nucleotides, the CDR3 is TGCGCCAGCAGCTTGACGGGCCCTGGTACTGAAGCTTTCTTT. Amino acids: CASSLTGPGTEAFF. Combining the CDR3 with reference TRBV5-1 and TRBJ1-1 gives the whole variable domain KAGVTQTPRYLIKTRGQQVTLSCSPISGHRSVSWYQQTPGQGLQFLFEYFSETQRNKGNFPGRFSGRQFSNSRSEMNVSTLELGDSALYLCASSLTGPGTEAFFGQGTRLTVV.

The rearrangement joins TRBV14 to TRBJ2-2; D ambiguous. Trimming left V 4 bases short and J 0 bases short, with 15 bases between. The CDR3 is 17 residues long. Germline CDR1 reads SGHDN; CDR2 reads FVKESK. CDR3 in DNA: TGTGCCAGCAGCCCGATGCTGGGATACGCGAACACCGGGGAGCTGTTTTTT. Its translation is CASSPMLGYANTGELFF.

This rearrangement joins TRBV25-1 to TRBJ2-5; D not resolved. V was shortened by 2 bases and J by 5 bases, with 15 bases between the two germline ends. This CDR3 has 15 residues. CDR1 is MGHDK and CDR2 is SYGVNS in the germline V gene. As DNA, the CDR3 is TGTGCCAGCAGTGAAGGCTGGAGCCTTAGTGAGACCCAGTACTTC. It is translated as CASSEGWSLSETQYF.

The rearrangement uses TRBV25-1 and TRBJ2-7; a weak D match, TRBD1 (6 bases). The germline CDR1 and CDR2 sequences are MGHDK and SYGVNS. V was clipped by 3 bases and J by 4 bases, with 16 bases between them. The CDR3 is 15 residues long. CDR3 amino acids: CASSDNVRGNYEQYF. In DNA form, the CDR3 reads TGTGCCAGCAGTGATAATGTCAGGGGAAATTACGAGCAGTACTTC.

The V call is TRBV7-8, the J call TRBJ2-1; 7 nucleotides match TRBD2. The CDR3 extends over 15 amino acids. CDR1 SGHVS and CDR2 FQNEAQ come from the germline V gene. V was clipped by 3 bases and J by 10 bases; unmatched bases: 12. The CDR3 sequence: CASSFRGSVGSEQFF. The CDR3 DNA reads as TGTGCCAGCAGCTTTCGCGGGAGTGTAGGTAGCGAGCAGTTCTTC.

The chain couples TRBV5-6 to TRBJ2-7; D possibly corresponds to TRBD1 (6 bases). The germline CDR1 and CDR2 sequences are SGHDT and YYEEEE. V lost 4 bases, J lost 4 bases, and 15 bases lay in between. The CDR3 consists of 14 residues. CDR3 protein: CASSDGTQLYEQYF. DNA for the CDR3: TGTGCCAGCAGCGACGGGACACAACTTTACGAGCAGTACTTC. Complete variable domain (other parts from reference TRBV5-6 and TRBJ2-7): DAGVTQSPTHLIKTRGQQVTLRCSPKSGHDTVSWYQQALGQGPQFIFQYYEEEERQRGNFPDRFSGHQFPNYSSELNVNALLLGDSALYLCASSDGTQLYEQYFGPGTRLTVT.

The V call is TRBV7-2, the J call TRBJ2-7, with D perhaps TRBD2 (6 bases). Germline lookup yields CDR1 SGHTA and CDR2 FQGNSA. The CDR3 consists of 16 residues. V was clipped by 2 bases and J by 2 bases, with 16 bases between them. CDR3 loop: CASSLLGSGSTYEQYF. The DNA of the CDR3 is TGTGCCAGCAGCTTACTTGGTAGCGGTAGCACCTACGAGCAGTACTTC.